Listed below are T cell receptor beta chains from one sample, sequenced in a study of early T cells in non-severe SARS-CoV-2 infection. TCRdb reprocessed the 5' RACE reads via MiXCR and lists one record per CDR3 protein. The table has roughly 77,000 distinct CDR3 sequences, approximately 12% seen once; the top ten hold 4.5%. Sequences were obtained from whole blood. These receptor sequences come from an adult who was a healthcare worker with PCR-confirmed SARS-CoV-2 infection or an uninfected control (not recorded which). CDR3s include the opening cysteine and the closing phenylalanine or tryptophan. D genes are given only for firm matches. Size is stated for part of the rows, as once, few or many counts, or as a class when the clone is expanded.

D: -
V: TRBV16
size: few
J: TRBJ1-1
DNA: TGTGCCAGCAGCCAATTCCAGAACACTGAAGCTTTCTTT
CDR3: CASSQFQNTEAFF

D: TRBD2
V: TRBV7-8
size: many
J: TRBJ2-7
DNA: TGTGCCAGCAGCTTATACCGTGGTGCGGGAGGGATTTACGAGCAGTACTTC
CDR3: CASSLYRGAGGIYEQYF

D: -
V: TRBV25-1
size: -
J: TRBJ2-7
DNA: TGTGCCAGCAGTCCCCGGGACAAGGACGAGCAGTACTTC
CDR3: CASSPRDKDEQYF

D: -
V: TRBV10-3
size: -
J: TRBJ2-3
DNA: TGTGCCATCCGGTGGGGGGAGGATACGCAGTATTTT
CDR3: CAIRWGEDTQYF

D: -
V: TRBV4-1
size: few
J: TRBJ2-1
DNA: TGCGCCAGCAGCCAACAGGAGGGGTATGAGCAGTTCTTC
CDR3: CASSQQEGYEQFF

D: -
V: TRBV12-3/TRBV12-4
size: many
J: TRBJ2-7
DNA: TGTGCCAGCAGTCCACTCAGCAGCTCCTACGAGCAGTACTTC
CDR3: CASSPLSSSYEQYF

D: TRBD1
V: TRBV11-2
size: few
J: TRBJ2-5
DNA: TGTGCCAGCAGCCTGAGGACAGGGGCGGGTCAAGAGACCCAGTACTTC
CDR3: CASSLRTGAGQETQYF

D: TRBD1
V: TRBV4-1
size: many
J: TRBJ2-1
DNA: TGCGCCAGCAGCGATGCCCCCTCGGACAGGTACAATGAGCAGTTCTTC
CDR3: CASSDAPSDRYNEQFF

D: -
V: TRBV4-1
size: many
J: TRBJ2-7
DNA: TGCGCCAGCAGCCGAGGCCTCCTAGGGGCCTACGAGCAGTACTTC
CDR3: CASSRGLLGAYEQYF

D: -
V: TRBV5-1
size: few
J: TRBJ2-3
DNA: TGCGCCAGCAGCTTGGTAGATTTGACAGATACGCAGTATTTT
CDR3: CASSLVDLTDTQYF

D: TRBD1
V: TRBV3-1
size: few
J: TRBJ2-7
DNA: TGTGCCAGCAGCGCACATACGGGACAGGGGGCGCGTGGGCACACCTACGAGCAGTACTTC
CDR3: CASSAHTGQGARGHTYEQYF

D: TRBD2
V: TRBV12-3/TRBV12-4
size: few
J: TRBJ2-3
DNA: TGTGCCAGCAGCCCTCGGACTAGCGGGAGGAGCACAGATACGCAGTATTTT
CDR3: CASSPRTSGRSTDTQYF

D: -
V: TRBV18
size: many
J: TRBJ2-7
DNA: TGTGCCAGCTCACCGGGGGCAGGCACGACCTACGAGCAGTACTTC
CDR3: CASSPGAGTTYEQYF

D: -
V: TRBV2
size: few
J: TRBJ1-2
DNA: TGTGCCAGCAGCCCGTTTTTGGGGATCGGGGCCGTAGCCGGCTACACCTTC
CDR3: CASSPFLGIGAVAGYTF

D: TRBD2
V: TRBV13
size: -
J: TRBJ2-4
DNA: TGTGCCAGCAGCTCCAGCGCAACGGGGGAGGGGAACATTCAGTACTTC
CDR3: CASSSSATGEGNIQYF

D: -
V: TRBV5-1
size: -
J: TRBJ2-7
DNA: TGCGCCAGCAGCTTGGGCCCTAGCGCGAACTACGAGCAGTACTTC
CDR3: CASSLGPSANYEQYF

D: -
V: TRBV9
size: few
J: TRBJ2-5
DNA: TGTGCCAGCAGCGTAGACGCAGAGACCCAGTACTTC
CDR3: CASSVDAETQYF

D: -
V: TRBV12-3/TRBV12-4
size: few
J: TRBJ1-5
DNA: TGTGCCAGCAGTGAGACAGGAGGCAATCAGCCCCAGCATTTT
CDR3: CASSETGGNQPQHF

D: TRBD2
V: TRBV6-4
size: many
J: TRBJ2-3
DNA: TGTGCCAGCAGTGCCACTAGCGGCGGTACAGATACGCAGTATTTT
CDR3: CASSATSGGTDTQYF

D: -
V: TRBV15
size: few
J: TRBJ2-1
DNA: TGTGCCACCAGCAGACTACTAGTGGATGAGCAGTTCTTC
CDR3: CATSRLLVDEQFF

D: TRBD2
V: TRBV12-3/TRBV12-4
size: -
J: TRBJ2-5
DNA: TGTGCCAGCAGTTTGTCCGCGGGGGGCGGGGAGACCCAGTACTTC
CDR3: CASSLSAGGGETQYF

D: -
V: TRBV29-1
size: -
J: TRBJ2-4
DNA: TGCAGCGTTGAATTTTTCCCGGGAGAGGGGAACATTCAGTACTTC
CDR3: CSVEFFPGEGNIQYF

D: -
V: TRBV5-1
size: many
J: TRBJ1-5
DNA: TGCGCCAGCAGCTTGGCTTGGCCAGGGCACAATCAGCCCCAGCATTTT
CDR3: CASSLAWPGHNQPQHF

D: TRBD2
V: TRBV20-1
size: many
J: TRBJ2-1
DNA: TGCAGTGCTAGAGATTCGAGACTAGCGGGGATCTACAATGAGCAGTTCTTC
CDR3: CSARDSRLAGIYNEQFF

D: -
V: TRBV25-1
size: few
J: TRBJ1-4
DNA: TGTGCCAGCAGCGGGGGGCTAGGTGCAACTAATGAAAAACTGTTTTTT
CDR3: CASSGGLGATNEKLFF

D: TRBD2
V: TRBV10-3
size: many
J: TRBJ2-3
DNA: TGTGCCATCGGTAAGGGCCTAGCGGGTACCACAGATACGCAGTATTTT
CDR3: CAIGKGLAGTTDTQYF

D: TRBD1
V: TRBV6-1
size: few
J: TRBJ1-5
DNA: TGTGCCAGCAGCACCCCAGAAAGGAGCAGAACTACAGGGGTTCAGCCCCAGCATTTT
CDR3: CASSTPERSRTTGVQPQHF

D: TRBD2
V: TRBV29-1
size: many
J: TRBJ2-5
DNA: TGCAGCGTTGTAGCGGGAGGGGCGGGCCAGTACTTC
CDR3: CSVVAGGAGQYF

D: -
V: TRBV7-7
size: few
J: TRBJ2-5
DNA: TGTGCTAGCAGCCCAAACGCCGGGCCGCCCCTTCACTTC
CDR3: CASSPNAGPPLHF

D: -
V: TRBV11-2
size: -
J: TRBJ2-7
DNA: TGTGCCAGCAGCTCGGGACTTACAGGGTACGAGCAGTACTTC
CDR3: CASSSGLTGYEQYF

D: -
V: TRBV18
size: many
J: TRBJ2-1
DNA: TGTGCCAGCTCACCAATCCGGGCCAAACGCTACAATGAGCAGTTCTTC
CDR3: CASSPIRAKRYNEQFF

D: -
V: TRBV7-3
size: -
J: TRBJ2-3
DNA: TGTGCCAGCAGCTTACTAGCTCTAGATACGCAGTATTTT
CDR3: CASSLLALDTQYF

D: -
V: TRBV29-1
size: many
J: TRBJ1-1
DNA: TGCAGCGTTACCGGGACTCCCAATGAAGCTTTCTTT
CDR3: CSVTGTPNEAFF

D: -
V: TRBV12-3/TRBV12-4
size: few
J: TRBJ1-3
DNA: TGTGCCAGCAGGCCTGGGCTCGGAGGAAACACCATATATTTT
CDR3: CASRPGLGGNTIYF

D: -
V: TRBV3-1
size: many
J: TRBJ2-7
DNA: TGTGCCAGCACCAATACGCGGGAACAATACGAGCAGTACTTC
CDR3: CASTNTREQYEQYF

D: -
V: TRBV7-9
size: few
J: TRBJ2-7
DNA: TGTGCCAGCAGCTTAGTGCGCGGTCTAAGCGAGCAGTACTTC
CDR3: CASSLVRGLSEQYF

D: -
V: TRBV28
size: -
J: TRBJ2-7
DNA: TGTGCCAGCAGGCTGCAGGGTAACTCCTACGAGCAGTACTTC
CDR3: CASRLQGNSYEQYF

D: -
V: TRBV29-1
size: few
J: TRBJ2-7
DNA: TGCAGCGCGTTAGGAGCCGGCGAGCAGTACTTC
CDR3: CSALGAGEQYF

D: -
V: TRBV20-1
size: few
J: TRBJ1-6
DNA: TGCAGTGCTAGAGGGTCGGTAGGACCCCTCCACTTT
CDR3: CSARGSVGPLHF

D: -
V: TRBV27
size: many
J: TRBJ2-2
DNA: TGTGCCAGCAGCGCCGGCGGCATCGGGGAGCTGTTTTTT
CDR3: CASSAGGIGELFF

D: -
V: TRBV6-5
size: many
J: TRBJ2-3
DNA: TGTGCCAGCAGTTACTCGGCCCAGACCCCGCAGTATTTT
CDR3: CASSYSAQTPQYF

D: TRBD2
V: TRBV7-3
size: many
J: TRBJ2-7
DNA: TGTGCCAGCAGCTTAGGGGCTAGCGGGAGCTACGAGCAGTACTTC
CDR3: CASSLGASGSYEQYF